Below, 8 T cell receptor beta chains from the same sample are listed, as sequenced in a study of blood T cell repertoires in COVID-19. Produced via immunoSEQ multiplex PCR; TCRdb's table is partial and in-frame only. Of about 480,000 clones detected, nearly 90% appear once; the ten largest clones hold roughly 1.8%. Input material: PBMCs or T cells enriched from blood (not recorded which). The receptors shown here come from a young woman with acute COVID-19.

The CDR3 DNA reads as TGTGCCAGCAGCTCCACAGGGGATCGGGAGCTGTTTTTT. Protein product: CASSSTGDRELFF. The chain joins TRBV12-3 or TRBV12-4 to TRBJ2-2, with 7 positions matching TRBD1. The CDR3 is made up of 13 amino acids. V dropped 6 bases and J dropped 9; count of bases not matched to a gene: 7.

The V call is TRBV11-2, the J call TRBJ1-6; 9 positions agree with TRBD1. Germline V gene data show CDR1 as SGHAT and CDR2 as FQNNGV. The junction had 1 base not matched to a gene; V was cut back by 3 bases and J by 7 bases. This CDR3 has 14 amino acids. The CDR3 region is CASSLGQGNSPLHF. In DNA, the CDR3 is TGTGCCAGCAGCTTGGGACAGGGCAATTCACCCCTCCACTTT.

The V call is TRBV29-1, the J call TRBJ2-4, with TRBD1 matching over 9 bases. V shed 2 bases, J shed 8 bases, and the junction held 7 bases outside the gene matches. Germline V gene lookup returns CDR1 SQVTM and CDR2 ANQGSEA. The CDR3 totals 14 residues. CDR3 bases: TGCAGCGTTGAAACAGGGGGCTTGAGAGACATTCAGTACTTC. Its translation is CSVETGGLRDIQYF.

The chain joins TRBV7-9 to TRBJ1-4; 7 positions agree with TRBD1. The CDR3 spans 14 residues. CDR1 and CDR2 from the germline V gene are SEHNR and FQNEAQ (reference sequence). V gave up 3 bases and J gave up 3 bases; unmatched junction bases: 1. The chain's CDR3 is CASSLGTANEKLFF. The CDR3 DNA is TGTGCCAGCAGCTTGGGGACAGCTAATGAAAAACTGTTTTTT.

Concerning this clone: One end of the junction fails to match germline, which may point to a read error. The chain joins TRBV13 to TRBJ1-2; 8 bases line up with TRBD1. The CDR3 sequence is 15 residues long. CDR1 and CDR2 from the germline V gene are PRHDT and FYEKMQ (reference sequence). CDR3: CASSIGQGTNYGYTF. The CDR3 DNA is TGTGCCAGCAGCATAGGACAGGGTACTAACTATGGCTACACCTTC.

The chain recombines TRBV15 with TRBJ2-7, with a possible D match to TRBD2 (6 bases). The CDR3 contains 14 residues. V was pared by 3 bases and J by 6 bases, with 15 bases between. In germline, CDR1 is LNHNV, CDR2 YYDKDF (reference sequence). The CDR3 here is CATSSTGDSREQYF. The CDR3 DNA is TGTGCCACCAGCAGCACCGGGGACTCACGCGAGCAGTACTTC.

Points on this clone: The same CDR3 also results from other DNA sequences found in this sample. The chain has TRBV3-1 (or the pseudogene TRBV3-2) and TRBJ1-6; D unresolved. Germline V lookup: CDR1 LGHDT, CDR2 YNNKEL (reference sequence). V was trimmed by 2 bases and J by 0 bases, leaving 5 bases between them. This CDR3 has 15 amino acids. The CDR3 spells CASSQRSSYNSPLHF. DNA for the CDR3: TGTGCCAGCAGCCAACGCAGCTCCTATAATTCACCCCTCCACTTT.

The chain links TRBV28 to TRBJ1-3, with D tentatively TRBD1 (6 bases). The CDR3 has 15 amino acids. The germline CDR1 and CDR2 sequences are MDHEN and SYDVKM. V was pared by 7 bases and J by 4 bases, with 17 bases between. The CDR3 DNA reads TGTGCCAGCACTCATTTCCAGGGGTCCGGAAACACCATATATTTT. Translated: CASTHFQGSGNTIYF.